The 17 T cell receptor beta chains given below trace back to one sample, sequenced in a study of T-cell reconstitution after alpha-beta-depleted transplantation in children. Unique molecular identifiers were built into the TCRbeta library. From the PCR reads, TCRdb called clonotypes with MiXCR, one entry per CDR3 protein. The sample records around 700,000 distinct CDR3 sequences, around 12% being singletons. The sample here was PBMCs, taken before TCRalphabeta/CD19-depleted stem cell transplant. The source is a girl aged 2 to 9 with congenital amegakaryocytic thrombocytopenia, due to receive a stem cell transplant.

In regard to this clonotype: A read error may explain this, as a much larger clone is one base away. The gene calls are TRBV7-2 and TRBJ2-3; 7 nucleotides line up with TRBD2. This CDR3 has 14 amino acids. Germline V gene data show CDR1 as SGHTA and CDR2 as FQGNSA. CDR3 nucleotides: TGTGCCAGCAGCTTAGTCCGGGCGGGAGATACGCAGAATTTT. Encoded protein: CASSLVRAGDTQNF.

This clonotype was observed at least ten times. The junction does not match germline at one end; this may be a read error. The rearrangement links TRBV5-1 to TRBJ2-2; no clear D. The CDR3 is 14 amino acids. Germline loops: CDR1 SGHRS, CDR2 YFSETQ. The CDR3: CASSLLGNTGELFF. The CDR3 coding sequence is TGTGCCAGCAGCTTGTTGGGGAACACCGGGGAGCTGTTTTTT.

There are many counts of this clonotype. The rearrangement joins TRBV4-1 to TRBJ1-1, with D perhaps matching TRBD1 (5 bases). Trimming cost V 0 bases and J 5 bases, with 13 bases left between them. The CDR3 is made up of 15 amino acids. The V gene's germline CDR1 is MGHRA and CDR2 YSYEKL. CDR3 bases: TGCGCCAGCAGCCAAGATCGGCAGGGTGGGACTGAAGCTTTCTTT. Translating gives CASSQDRQGGTEAFF.

There are many counts of this clonotype. The chain recombines TRBV11-2 with TRBJ2-7; 8 nucleotides align to TRBD1. CDR3 length equals 14 residues. V gave up 2 bases and J gave up 2 bases; unmatched junction bases: 2. The germline V gene encodes CDR1 SGHAT and CDR2 FQNNGV. CDR3 protein: CASSLLGQAYEQYF. The CDR3 DNA sequence: TGTGCCAGCAGCTTACTGGGACAGGCCTACGAGCAGTACTTC.

This clonotype was counted at least ten times. The chain uses TRBV28 and TRBJ2-5; 9 nucleotides match TRBD2. The CDR3 is 15 residues long. Trimming removed 4 bases from V and 7 bases from J; junction bases left unmatched: 10. Per germline, CDR1 MDHEN and CDR2 SYDVKM. The CDR3 here is CASSSFSGSFGTQYF. CDR3 nucleotides: TGTGCCAGCAGTTCTTTTAGCGGGAGTTTCGGGACCCAGTACTTC.

This clonotype was seen only a few times. This chain connects TRBV28 to TRBJ1-1; 10 bases match TRBD1. The V and J ends lost 4 bases and 6 bases, in that order; junction bases with no gene match: 5. The V gene's germline CDR1 is MDHEN and CDR2 SYDVKM. The CDR3 runs 14 residues. CDR3 sequence (DNA): TGTGCCAGCAGTTCGCCGGGACAGGGGCCTGAAGCTTTCTTT. It translates to CASSSPGQGPEAFF.

V is TRBV10-3 and J is TRBJ2-6, with D possibly TRBD2 on 6 matching bases. Trimming took 5 bases from V and 2 from J, leaving 13 bases between them. Germline V gene data show CDR1 as ENHRY and CDR2 as SYGVKD. The CDR3 loop spans 16 amino acids. The CDR3 DNA reads as TGTGCCATCAGTCCGGGGGTAGGGGCTGGGGCCAACGTCCTGACTTTC. Translation gives CAISPGVGAGANVLTF.

Only a few counts were recorded for this clonotype. The chain uses TRBV20-1 and TRBJ2-3; tentative D call: TRBD1 (5 bases). V gave up 0 bases and J gave up 2 bases, with 12 bases separating them. Germline V gives CDR1 DFQATT, CDR2 SNEGSKA (reference sequence). This CDR3 spans 15 amino acids. CDR3 protein: CSARDVRDYTDTQYF. The CDR3 DNA sequence: TGCAGTGCTAGAGATGTCAGGGATTACACAGATACGCAGTATTTT.

This clonotype has more than one count but fewer than ten. The chain carries TRBV6-5 and TRBJ2-7, with 13 bases lining up with TRBD2. This CDR3 spans 15 amino acids. V was pared by 6 bases and J by 2 bases, with 4 bases of the junction left unmatched. Per the germline V gene, CDR1 is MNHEY and CDR2 is SVGAGI. The CDR3 DNA is TGTGCCAGCAGCTTACTAGCGGGAGGGACCTACGAGCAGTACTTC. Amino acids: CASSLLAGGTYEQYF.

This clonotype was recorded at least ten times. This chain uses TRBV20-1 with TRBJ1-5, with TRBD1 matching 7 bases. The CDR3 has 12 residues. J lost 6 bases, V lost 5 bases, and 4 bases had no gene match. Germline CDR1 and CDR2: DFQATT and SNEGSKA (reference sequence). CDR3 nucleotides: TGCAGTGCTCGTACAGGGGTTCAGCCCCAGCATTTT. It encodes CSARTGVQPQHF.

Only a few counts were recorded for this clonotype. This chain joins TRBV20-1 and TRBJ2-5; tentatively, D is TRBD2 (5 bases). The CDR3 totals 13 residues. Germline CDR1 is DFQATT and CDR2 is SNEGSKA (reference sequence). Trimming pared 3 bases from V and 3 bases from J, leaving 11 bases between. The CDR3 region is CSARHTGKETQYF. CDR3 sequence (DNA): TGCAGTGCTAGGCACACGGGGAAAGAGACCCAGTACTTC.

This clonotype has at least ten counts. The chain uses TRBV12-3 or TRBV12-4 and TRBJ2-2; D possibly corresponds to TRBD1 (5 bases). V lost 5 bases and J 3 bases, leaving 10 bases between the germline ends. This CDR3 comprises 14 residues. CDR3 in DNA: TGTGCCAGCAGTAGGGGCTTTTACACCGGGGAGCTGTTTTTT. Translated, it gives CASSRGFYTGELFF.

The table lists this clonotype with many counts. The V gene is TRBV29-1, the J gene TRBJ2-1; 10 bases are a match to TRBD1. Per the germline V gene, CDR1 is SQVTM and CDR2 is ANQGSEA. There are 12 residues in the CDR3. Trimming at V came to 5 bases and at J to 13 bases, leaving 8 bases not matched to a gene. CDR3 region: CSVWPTGGKQFF. The CDR3 nucleotides read TGCAGCGTTTGGCCGACAGGGGGCAAACAGTTCTTC.

This clonotype was seen at least ten times. V and J are TRBV6-1 and TRBJ1-1; D might be TRBD1 (6 bases). Germline V lookup: CDR1 MNHNS, CDR2 SASEGT. The CDR3 consists of 13 residues. Between the trimmed V and J ends, which lost 6 bases and 5 bases, there was a span of 13 bases. The CDR3 DNA sequence: TGTGCCAGCAGGGTCACAGGGAGAACTGAAGCTTTCTTT. Amino acids: CASRVTGRTEAFF.

This clonotype was seen a handful of times. The J gene is TRBJ2-3, the V gene TRBV20-1; the match to TRBD2 covers 11 bases. J gave up 2 bases and V 0 bases, and 7 bases lay outside the gene matches. This CDR3 comprises 17 residues. Germline CDR1 and CDR2: DFQATT and SNEGSKA (reference sequence). The CDR3 DNA is TGCAGTGCTAGAGATGTGAGACTAGCGGGATTCACAGATACGCAGTATTTT. Translating it yields CSARDVRLAGFTDTQYF.

This clonotype was seen at least ten times. J is TRBJ2-4 and V is TRBV6-5; D is uncertain. The germline V and J ends were trimmed by 0 bases and 0 bases, with 6 bases remaining between them. This CDR3 region has 15 residues. Per the germline V gene, CDR1 is MNHEY and CDR2 is SVGAGI. In DNA form, the CDR3 reads TGTGCCAGCAGTTACTCGCTAAAAGCCAAAAACATTCAGTACTTC. Its protein is CASSYSLKAKNIQYF.

This clonotype has at least ten counts. The genes are TRBV3-1 and TRBJ2-1; D is unclear. The CDR3 extends over 15 amino acids. Deletions cut 1 base from V and 9 bases from J, with 16 bases between. Germline CDR1 reads LGHDT; CDR2 reads YNNKEL (reference sequence). CDR3 loop: CASSQGAPGRSEQFF. For the CDR3, the DNA is TGTGCCAGCAGCCAAGGAGCGCCCGGAAGGAGTGAGCAGTTCTTC.